This section outlines one T cell receptor beta chain sequence together with its context. The antigen is undetermined. This sample was included in a study of T cells in Graves' hyperthyroidism and ophthalmopathy. Turning to the study itself: Blood from the periphery was taken at initial diagnosis, before any treatment.

The ends were cut back, 1 base at V and 0 bases at J, with 11 bases in the middle. The CDR3 is 16 residues long. The germline CDR1 and CDR2 sequences are LNHNV and YYDKDF (reference sequence). The CDR3 regions of TCR beta were amplified from RNA transcripts. A first-round RT-PCR of the TCR CDR3 used the HTBI primer set. Via MiXCR, TCRdb re-called the multiplex PCR reads, giving one row per CDR3 protein. The table records hundreds of thousands of distinct CDR3 sequences, approximately 15% of them present only once. Findings and caveats of the study: Most expanded thyroid clonotypes above 0.001 recurred in blood.

Sequencing input: blood. V gene TRBV15 combines with J gene TRBJ2-3, with TRBD1 as a possible D gene (6 bases). This receptor was taken from a woman in her forties or fifties with Graves' ophthalmopathy. The CDR3, as DNA: TGTGCCACCAGCAGAGGACAGGCAGCTAGCACAGATACGCAGTATTTT. It codes for CATSRGQAASTDTQYF.